Below are 30 T cell receptor beta chains sequenced from a single sample in a study of T cell responses to AZD1222 COVID-19 vaccine. Some clones are missing from TCRdb's copy, which holds only in-frame ones; the method was immunoSEQ multiplex PCR. This sample has some 96,000 clones, with roughly 86% found just once. This sample comprised peripheral blood, obtained on day 0 of MenACWY control vaccination. These TCRs come from an adult in good health.

The V call is TRBV2, the J call TRBJ2-3, with 8 bases identical to TRBD1. This CDR3 region has 14 residues. The germline CDR1 and CDR2 sequences are SNHLY and FYNNEI. The trim removed 6 bases at V and 5 bases at J, leaving 7 bases unmatched. The CDR3 region has the DNA TGTGCCAGCAGGGGGACAGGCGGGTTAGATACGCAGTATTTT. Its protein is CASRGTGGLDTQYF.

In regard to this clone: Other DNA variants within this sample encode the same CDR3. The J gene is TRBJ2-2, the V gene TRBV29-1; a possible D gene is TRBD1 (5 bases). V dropped 6 bases and J dropped 0 bases, with 8 bases sitting between them. Germline V gene lookup returns CDR1 SQVTM and CDR2 ANQGSEA. The CDR3 length is 13 residues. CDR3 nucleotides: TGCAGCGTCGCGACAGCGAACACCGGGGAGCTGTTTTTT. Its protein is CSVATANTGELFF.

Here the CDR3 DNA reads TGTGCCAGCTCGAGCGGGATGAGCTCCTACGAGCAGTACTTC. Its translation: CASSSGMSSYEQYF. This chain uses TRBV2 with TRBJ2-7; 7 positions match TRBD2. Germline CDR1 and CDR2: SNHLY and FYNNEI. The V segment lost 8 bases and the J segment 0 bases; nucleotides outside the gene matches: 7. The CDR3 sequence is 14 residues long.

The chain is built from TRBV14 and TRBJ1-4; tentative D call: TRBD1 (5 bases). The CDR3 length is 16 residues. CDR1 and CDR2 (germline): SGHDN, FVKESK. Trimming took off 4 bases at V and 4 bases at J, with 16 bases between the two ends. The CDR3 protein is CASSLNGGALNEKLFF. The CDR3 DNA reads as TGTGCCAGCAGCCTCAATGGAGGGGCTCTTAATGAAAAACTGTTTTTT.

The rearrangement joins TRBV11-2 to TRBJ2-5; 8 nucleotides match TRBD1. Trimming removed 1 base from V and 7 bases from J; junction bases left unmatched: 8. CDR1 is SGHAT and CDR2 is FQNNGV in the germline V gene. This CDR3 has 15 amino acids. The chain's CDR3 is CASSLVQGARMTQYF. For the CDR3, the DNA is TGTGCCAGCAGCTTAGTGCAGGGGGCGCGTATGACCCAGTACTTC.

The chain has TRBV9 and TRBJ1-2, with 7 nucleotides matching TRBD1. CDR3 length: 14 residues. Germline trimming cut 3 bases from V and 0 bases from J; bases unmatched to any gene: 2. Per the germline V gene, CDR1 is SGDLS and CDR2 is YYNGEE. For the CDR3, the DNA is TGTGCCAGCAGCGCAGGACAGGCTAACTATGGCTACACCTTC. Translation gives CASSAGQANYGYTF.

This chain uses TRBV2 with TRBJ1-5; D gene ambiguous. The germline gives CDR1 SNHLY, CDR2 FYNNEI. The CDR3 consists of 12 residues. Trimming removed 4 bases from V and 15 bases from J, with 16 bases in between. The CDR3 DNA reads TGTGCCAGCAGTGGGCGACCCCCGGTTCCGCATTTT. It codes for CASSGRPPVPHF.

V usage is TRBV6-4 and J usage is TRBJ2-7; 10 bases are shared with TRBD2. Germline CDR1 and CDR2: MRHNA and SNTAGT. J gave up 4 bases and V 1 base, and 7 bases lay outside the gene matches. This CDR3 region has 16 residues. The CDR3 here is CASSDCASGRGYEQYF. The DNA for the CDR3 is TGTGCCAGCAGTGACTGTGCTAGCGGGAGAGGGTACGAGCAGTACTTC.

The chain links TRBV4-3 to TRBJ2-7; TRBD1 agrees at 7 bases. CDR1 and CDR2 from the germline V gene are LGHNA and YSLEER. Germline trimming cut 1 base from V and 0 bases from J; bases unmatched to any gene: 3. The CDR3 length is 15 residues. CDR3 sequence (DNA): TGCGCCAGCAGCCAAGGGACAGGAGACTCCTACGAGCAGTACTTC. Translated, it gives CASSQGTGDSYEQYF.

The chain joins TRBV19 to TRBJ1-1, with 7 bases aligning to TRBD1. CDR1 and CDR2 from the germline V gene are LNHDA and SQIVND (reference sequence). This CDR3 is 13 amino acids long. The V segment lost 9 bases and the J segment 5 bases; nucleotides outside the gene matches: 9. CDR3 residues: CASRQGPGTEAFF. Written as DNA, the CDR3 is TGTGCCAGCAGACAGGGCCCGGGGACTGAAGCTTTCTTT.

The chain employs TRBV19 and TRBJ1-2; 8 bases align to TRBD1. The CDR3 is 14 residues long. The V segment lost 3 bases and the J segment 4 bases; nucleotides outside the gene matches: 4. Germline-derived CDR1 and CDR2 are LNHDA and SQIVND (reference sequence). CDR3 in amino acids: CASSIDRGSYGYTF. CDR3 DNA: TGTGCCAGTAGTATTGACAGGGGCTCCTATGGCTACACCTTC.

The rearrangement links TRBV28 to TRBJ1-2; 10 nucleotides match TRBD1. This CDR3 has 13 residues. V was clipped by 3 bases and J by 10 bases; unmatched bases: 5. Germline V gives CDR1 MDHEN, CDR2 SYDVKM. For the CDR3, the DNA is TGTGCCAGCAGTTTCGACAGGGGGCCTCTCTACACCTTC. Translation: CASSFDRGPLYTF.

The chain recombines TRBV10-3 with TRBJ1-2; TRBD1 agrees at 7 bases. Unmatched junction bases numbered 7, after V lost 6 bases and J lost 6 bases. Germline V CDR1 and CDR2: ENHRY, SYGVKD. This CDR3 is built from 13 residues. Here the CDR3 reads CAISPDREHGYTF. CDR3 sequence (DNA): TGTGCCATCAGCCCCGACAGGGAACATGGCTACACCTTC.

This clone was counted many times. The chain joins TRBV7-9 to TRBJ1-1; D uncertain. This CDR3 spans 14 amino acids. The V gene's germline CDR1 is SEHNR and CDR2 FQNEAQ (reference sequence). Deletions cut 5 bases from V and 3 bases from J, with 13 bases between. CDR3 sequence reads: CASSPRLSHTEAFF. The DNA of the CDR3 is TGTGCCAGCAGCCCCCGGCTCTCCCACACTGAAGCTTTCTTT.

The rearrangement joins TRBV10-3 to TRBJ2-3; tentative D call: TRBD1 (5 bases). Germline V gene data show CDR1 as ENHRY and CDR2 as SYGVKD. The CDR3 is 12 residues long. The V end lost 3 bases, the J end lost 5 bases, and 6 bases lay between the germline ends. The CDR3 region is CAISDQGDTQYF. The CDR3 region has the DNA TGTGCCATCAGTGATCAGGGAGATACGCAGTATTTT.

This clone was found a few times. Other DNA sequences from this sample encode an identical CDR3 as well. The V call is TRBV6-4, the J call TRBJ2-2, with D possibly being TRBD1 (6 bases). Trimming shortened V by 4 bases and J by 5 bases, and 8 bases separated the two germline ends. CDR3 size: 13 residues. Germline V CDR1 and CDR2: MRHNA, SNTAGT. CDR3 DNA: TGTGCCAGCAGTGTACAGGGAACCGGGGAGCTGTTTTTT. Residues: CASSVQGTGELFF.

V gene TRBV5-1 combines with J gene TRBJ2-5, with 11 positions matching TRBD2. This CDR3 has 16 residues. CDR1 is SGHRS, CDR2 YFSETQ, per germline. V gave up 3 bases and J gave up 5 bases; unmatched junction bases: 9. For the CDR3, the DNA is TGCGCCAGCAGCTCAGGGACTAGCGGTGAGGTGGAGACCCAGTACTTC. This gives the protein CASSSGTSGEVETQYF.

V and J are TRBV18 and TRBJ1-5; 9 nucleotides match TRBD1. The germline V gene has CDR1 KGHSH and CDR2 LQKENI. The CDR3 runs to 16 residues. V shed 3 bases, J shed 6 bases, and the junction held 9 bases outside the gene matches. CDR3: CASSPSRDRDSQPQHF. The CDR3 DNA follows: TGTGCCAGCTCACCGTCCCGGGACAGGGATAGTCAGCCCCAGCATTTT. The full variable domain, its missing parts supplied by reference TRBV18 and TRBJ1-5, is NAGVMQNPRHLVRRRGQEARLRCSPMKGHSHVYWYRQLPEEGLKFMVYLQKENIIDESGMPKERFSAEFPKEGPSILRIQQVVRGDSAAYFCASSPSRDRDSQPQHFGDGTRLSIL.

The chain links TRBV15 to TRBJ2-7; 9 positions match TRBD2. Germline V CDR1 and CDR2: LNHNV, YYDKDF (reference sequence). CDR3 length: 15 amino acids. V shed 1 base and J 4 bases; nucleotides not matched to a gene: 5. The CDR3 is CATSRVLAGTYEQYF. For the CDR3, the DNA is TGTGCCACCAGCAGAGTTCTAGCGGGGACGTACGAGCAGTACTTC.

The genes are TRBV4-3 and TRBJ1-1, with TRBD1 matching over 7 bases. The CDR3 covers 14 residues. V shed 2 bases and J 5 bases; nucleotides not matched to a gene: 5. Germline V gives CDR1 LGHNA, CDR2 YSLEER. As DNA, the CDR3 is TGCGCCAGCAGCCAAAACCAGGGGGGGACTGAAGCTTTCTTT. Amino acid sequence: CASSQNQGGTEAFF.

This chain joins TRBV10-1 and TRBJ2-5; 8 bases fit TRBD2. The CDR3 runs to 13 residues. V lost 5 bases to trimming and J lost 2 bases; unmatched junction nucleotides: 1. Germline V gene sequence: CDR1 WNHNN, CDR2 SYGVQD (reference sequence). The CDR3 protein is CASSRGGQETQYF. The CDR3 DNA reads TGCGCCAGCAGTCGCGGGGGGCAAGAGACCCAGTACTTC.

The genes are TRBV7-2 and TRBJ2-7, with D maybe TRBD1 (5 bases). V lost 5 bases and J 5 bases, leaving 25 bases between the germline ends. CDR3 length: 17 residues. The germline V gene encodes CDR1 SGHTA and CDR2 FQGNSA. The CDR3 sequence is CASSRRPAGSDQDEQYF. Written as DNA, the CDR3 is TGTGCCAGCAGCCGTAGACCCGCAGGGTCGGATCAGGACGAGCAGTACTTC.

The chain couples TRBV11-2 to TRBJ1-1; D is unresolved. V was pared by 4 bases and J by 0 bases, with 9 bases between. Germline V gene data show CDR1 as SGHAT and CDR2 as FQNNGV. CDR3 length equals 14 residues. DNA for the CDR3: TGTGCCAGCAGCTCAATCACGGTGAACACTGAAGCTTTCTTT. Translation: CASSSITVNTEAFF.

The V and J genes are TRBV4-3 and TRBJ2-6; D is ambiguous. Between the trimmed V and J ends, which lost 0 bases and 0 bases, there was a span of 6 bases. The CDR3 consists of 16 residues. Germline V gene sequence: CDR1 LGHNA, CDR2 YSLEER. The CDR3 loop is CASSQEASSGANVLTF. The CDR3 coding sequence is TGCGCCAGCAGCCAAGAGGCCAGCTCTGGGGCCAACGTCCTGACTTTC.

This clone has more than one count but fewer than ten. The chain links TRBV12-3 or TRBV12-4 to TRBJ1-1; no clear D gene. This CDR3 contains 13 residues. V dropped 4 bases and J dropped 5 bases, with 11 bases sitting between them. The DNA for the CDR3 is TGTGCCAGCAGTTCGACAAGAGGAACTGAAGCTTTCTTT. The encoded protein is CASSSTRGTEAFF.

The gene calls are TRBV18 and TRBJ1-5, with a tentative D call TRBD1 (5 bases). The CDR3 is 18 residues long. CDR1 KGHSH and CDR2 LQKENI come from the germline V gene. V lost 6 bases to trimming and J lost 4 bases, with 25 bases between them. The CDR3 DNA sequence: TGTGCCAGCTCCTCCACTGAGCAGGGTTACGGGGGTAATCAGCCCCAGCATTTT. It is translated as CASSSTEQGYGGNQPQHF.

The rearrangement uses TRBV5-1 and TRBJ2-7; D could derive from TRBD1 or TRBD2 (5 bases each). The CDR3 spans 14 residues. Trimming took off 4 bases at V and 0 bases at J, with 11 bases between the two ends. CDR1 and CDR2 (germline): SGHRS, YFSETQ. DNA of the CDR3: TGCGCCAGCAGCGTTGGGACGGTCTCCTACGAGCAGTACTTC. Translation gives CASSVGTVSYEQYF.

The V call is TRBV7-2, the J call TRBJ1-1; D might be TRBD1 (5 bases). Trimming took 2 bases from V and 4 from J, leaving 5 bases between them. The germline V gene has CDR1 SGHTA and CDR2 FQGNSA. The CDR3 is 12 residues long. The CDR3 DNA reads TGTGCCAGCAGCTTAAGGGGCACTGAAGCTTTCTTT. Translation gives CASSLRGTEAFF.

The genes are TRBV3-1 (or the pseudogene TRBV3-2) and TRBJ2-7; TRBD1 or TRBD2 may be the D gene (5 bases each). The CDR3 extends over 13 amino acids. The ends were cut back, 4 bases at V and 5 bases at J, with 12 bases in the middle. Germline V gene lookup returns CDR1 LGHDT and CDR2 YNNKEL (reference sequence). The CDR3 sequence is CASSPSGANEQYF. CDR3 DNA sequence: TGTGCCAGCAGCCCCTCCGGGGCGAACGAGCAGTACTTC.

There are a few counts of this clone. The genes are TRBV28 and TRBJ2-5, with TRBD2 matching 9 bases. CDR3 length equals 17 residues. CDR1 and CDR2 from the germline V gene are MDHEN and SYDVKM. Unmatched junction bases numbered 8, after V lost 2 bases and J lost 1 base. CDR3 in amino acids: CASSLGGGGGAQETQYF. The CDR3 region has the DNA TGTGCCAGCAGTTTAGGTGGCGGCGGGGGGGCCCAAGAGACCCAGTACTTC.